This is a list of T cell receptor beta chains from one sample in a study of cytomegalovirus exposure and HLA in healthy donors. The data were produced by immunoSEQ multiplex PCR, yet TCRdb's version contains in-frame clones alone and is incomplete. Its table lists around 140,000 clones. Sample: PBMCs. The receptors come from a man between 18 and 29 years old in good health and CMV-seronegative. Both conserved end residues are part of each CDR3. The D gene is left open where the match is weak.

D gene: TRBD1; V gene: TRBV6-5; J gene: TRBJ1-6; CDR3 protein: CASSLQGSTLHF; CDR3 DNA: TGTGCCAGCAGTTTACAGGGGTCGACCCTCCACTTT
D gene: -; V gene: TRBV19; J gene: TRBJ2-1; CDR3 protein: CASSSSSEVNNEQFF; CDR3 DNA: TGTGCCAGTAGCAGTTCTAGCGAAGTTAACAATGAGCAGTTCTTC
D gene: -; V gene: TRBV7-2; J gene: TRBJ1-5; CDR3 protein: CASTRRGPGIEPQHF; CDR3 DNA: TGTGCCAGCACCCGCAGGGGCCCTGGGATTGAGCCCCAGCATTTT
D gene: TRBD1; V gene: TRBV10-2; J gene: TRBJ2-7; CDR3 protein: CASSRPGQGAHEQYF; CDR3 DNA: TGCGCCAGCAGCCGCCCGGGACAGGGGGCCCACGAGCAGTACTTC
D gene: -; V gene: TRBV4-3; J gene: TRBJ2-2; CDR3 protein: CASSQDDTPNTGELFF; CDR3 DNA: TGCGCCAGCAGCCAAGATGACACTCCGAACACCGGGGAGCTGTTTTTT
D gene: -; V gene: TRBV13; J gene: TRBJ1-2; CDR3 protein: CASGGEGVYYGYTF; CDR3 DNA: TGTGCCAGCGGAGGAGAGGGGGTTTACTATGGCTACACCTTC
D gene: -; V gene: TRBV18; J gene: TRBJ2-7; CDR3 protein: CASSPDRLLSYEQYF; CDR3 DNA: TGTGCCAGCTCACCCGACAGACTCCTCTCCTACGAGCAGTACTTC
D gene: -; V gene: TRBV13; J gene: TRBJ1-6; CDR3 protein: CASSSMGLNSPLHF; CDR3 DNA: TGTGCCAGCAGCTCTATGGGCCTGAATTCACCCCTCCACTTT
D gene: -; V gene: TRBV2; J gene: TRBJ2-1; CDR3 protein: CASPRDEQFF; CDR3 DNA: TGTGCCAGCCCCCGGGATGAGCAGTTCTTC
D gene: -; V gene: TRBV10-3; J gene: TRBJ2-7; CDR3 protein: CAISYQGEDEQYF; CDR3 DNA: TGTGCCATCAGTTATCAGGGTGAGGACGAGCAGTACTTC
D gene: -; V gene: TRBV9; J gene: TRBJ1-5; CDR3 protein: CASSGTAGQSAQHF; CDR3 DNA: TGTGCCAGCAGCGGAACGGCGGGGCAATCAGCCCAGCATTTT
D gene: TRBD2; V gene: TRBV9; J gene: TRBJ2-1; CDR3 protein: CASSVRSGRGSYNEQFF; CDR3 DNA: TGTGCCAGCAGCGTAAGAAGCGGGAGGGGCTCCTACAATGAGCAGTTCTTC
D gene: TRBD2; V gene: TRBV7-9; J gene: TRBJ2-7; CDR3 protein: CASSAPIRGGAQKAYEQYF; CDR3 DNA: TGTGCCAGCAGTGCTCCCATTCGCGGGGGGGCCCAAAAAGCCTACGAGCAGTACTTC
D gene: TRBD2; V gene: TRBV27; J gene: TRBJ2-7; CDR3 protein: CASSFLGGGLRSYEQYF; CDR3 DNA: TGTGCCAGCAGTTTTCTGGGCGGGGGGCTCAGGTCCTACGAGCAGTACTTC
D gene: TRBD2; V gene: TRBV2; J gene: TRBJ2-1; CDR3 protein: CASSLTSGGASEQFF; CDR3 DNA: TGTGCCAGCAGTCTTACTAGCGGGGGGGCCAGTGAGCAGTTCTTC
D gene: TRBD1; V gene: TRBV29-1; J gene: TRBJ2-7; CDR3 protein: CSVRDRTYEQYF; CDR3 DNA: TGCAGCGTTCGGGACAGAACCTACGAGCAGTACTTC
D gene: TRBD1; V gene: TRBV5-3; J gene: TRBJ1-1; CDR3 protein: CARSQSRDRVTEAFF; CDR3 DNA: TGTGCCAGAAGTCAGTCCCGGGACAGGGTCACTGAAGCTTTCTTT
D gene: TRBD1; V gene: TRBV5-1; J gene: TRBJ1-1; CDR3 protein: CASAWDRGGTEAFF; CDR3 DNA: TGCGCCAGCGCGTGGGACAGGGGGGGCACTGAAGCTTTCTTT
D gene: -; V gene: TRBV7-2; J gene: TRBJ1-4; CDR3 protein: CASSSKDRVNEKLFF; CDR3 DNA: TGTGCCAGCAGCTCAAAAGACAGAGTTAATGAAAAACTGTTTTTT
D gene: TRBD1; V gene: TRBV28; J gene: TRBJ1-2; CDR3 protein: CASNPAPGQGTGGYTF; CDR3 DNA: TGTGCCAGCAACCCTGCGCCGGGACAGGGGACTGGAGGCTACACCTTC
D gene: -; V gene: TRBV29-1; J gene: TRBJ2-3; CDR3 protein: CSVRLTDTQYF; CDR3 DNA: TGCAGCGTACGACTCACAGATACGCAGTATTTT
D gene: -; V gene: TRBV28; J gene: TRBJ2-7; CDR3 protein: CASRSGFGEQYF; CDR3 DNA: TGTGCCAGCAGATCAGGGTTCGGCGAGCAGTACTTC
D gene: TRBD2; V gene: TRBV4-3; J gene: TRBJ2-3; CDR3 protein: CASSQANSGLSDTQYF; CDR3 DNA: TGCGCCAGCAGCCAAGCTAATAGCGGGCTCTCAGATACGCAGTATTTT
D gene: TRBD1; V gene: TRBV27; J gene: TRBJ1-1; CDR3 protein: CASRQTGGTEAFF; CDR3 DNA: TGTGCCAGCCGACAGACAGGGGGCACTGAAGCTTTCTTT
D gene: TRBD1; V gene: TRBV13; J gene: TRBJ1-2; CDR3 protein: CASSSSRGLDYGYTF; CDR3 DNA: TGTGCCAGCAGCTCTTCCAGGGGGCTGGACTATGGCTACACCTTC
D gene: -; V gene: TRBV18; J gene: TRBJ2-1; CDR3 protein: CASSPVQGYEQFF; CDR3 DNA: TGTGCCAGCTCACCAGTTCAGGGGTATGAGCAGTTCTTC
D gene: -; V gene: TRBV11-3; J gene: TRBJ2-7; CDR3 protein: CASSLDGQNSYEQYF; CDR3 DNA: TGTGCCAGCAGCTTAGACGGACAGAACTCCTACGAGCAGTACTTC
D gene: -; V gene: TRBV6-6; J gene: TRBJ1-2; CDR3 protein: CASRKAGANYGYTF; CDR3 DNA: TGTGCCAGCAGGAAGGCAGGGGCGAACTATGGCTACACCTTC
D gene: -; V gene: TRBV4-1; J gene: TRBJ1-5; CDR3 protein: CASSGRNAQRQPQHF; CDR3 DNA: TGCGCCAGCAGCGGAAGGAACGCCCAGCGACAGCCCCAGCATTTT
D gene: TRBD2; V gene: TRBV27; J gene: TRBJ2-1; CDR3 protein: CASSFLAGGRSYNEQFF; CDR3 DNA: TGTGCCAGCAGTTTCTTGGCGGGGGGGCGGTCTTACAATGAGCAGTTCTTC
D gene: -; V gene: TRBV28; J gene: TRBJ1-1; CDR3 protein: CASSPHITGSPEAFF; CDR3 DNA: TGTGCCAGCAGTCCCCACATAACGGGGTCGCCTGAAGCTTTCTTT
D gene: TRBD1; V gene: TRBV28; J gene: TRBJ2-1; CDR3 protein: CASTGQGKNEQFF; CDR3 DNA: TGTGCCAGCACAGGACAGGGGAAAAATGAGCAGTTCTTC
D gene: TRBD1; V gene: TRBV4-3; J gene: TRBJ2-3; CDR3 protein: CASSQEPGTGGGTDTQYF; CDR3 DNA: TGCGCCAGCAGCCAAGAACCCGGGACAGGGGGCGGCACAGATACGCAGTATTTT
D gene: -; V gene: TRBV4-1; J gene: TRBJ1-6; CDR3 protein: CASSQDRGGGNSPLHF; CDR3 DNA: TGCGCCAGCAGCCAAGATAGGGGGGGAGGTAATTCACCCCTCCACTTT
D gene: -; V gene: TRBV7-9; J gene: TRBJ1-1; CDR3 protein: CASSLTQGIAAFF; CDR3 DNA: TGTGCCAGCAGCTTGACACAGGGTATTGCAGCTTTCTTT
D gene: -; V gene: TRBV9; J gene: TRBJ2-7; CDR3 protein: CASSDQKLLEQYF; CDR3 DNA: TGTGCCAGCAGCGATCAAAAACTCCTCGAGCAGTACTTC
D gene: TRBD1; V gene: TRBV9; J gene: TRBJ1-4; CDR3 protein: CASSQGVNEKLFF; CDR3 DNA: TGTGCCAGCAGCCAGGGGGTTAATGAAAAACTGTTTTTT
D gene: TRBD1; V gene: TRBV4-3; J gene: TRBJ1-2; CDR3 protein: CASSPSGTGAYGYTF; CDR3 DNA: TGCGCCAGCAGCCCGTCCGGGACAGGGGCCTATGGCTACACCTTC
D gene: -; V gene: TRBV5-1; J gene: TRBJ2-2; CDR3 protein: CANSTRSNTGELFF; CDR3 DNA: TGCGCCAATTCGACTCGATCGAACACCGGGGAGCTGTTTTTT
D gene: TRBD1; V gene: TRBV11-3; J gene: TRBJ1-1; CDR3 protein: CASSLGRDRKKLNTEAFF; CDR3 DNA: TGTGCCAGCAGCTTAGGACGGGACAGGAAAAAACTGAACACTGAAGCTTTCTTT
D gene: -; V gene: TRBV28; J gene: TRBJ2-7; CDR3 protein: CATHETGSYEQYF; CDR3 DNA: TGTGCCACCCATGAAACAGGGTCCTACGAGCAGTACTTC
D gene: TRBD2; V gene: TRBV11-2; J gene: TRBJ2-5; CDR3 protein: CASSLLQTSGETQYF; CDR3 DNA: TGTGCCAGCAGCTTATTGCAGACTAGCGGCGAGACCCAGTACTTC